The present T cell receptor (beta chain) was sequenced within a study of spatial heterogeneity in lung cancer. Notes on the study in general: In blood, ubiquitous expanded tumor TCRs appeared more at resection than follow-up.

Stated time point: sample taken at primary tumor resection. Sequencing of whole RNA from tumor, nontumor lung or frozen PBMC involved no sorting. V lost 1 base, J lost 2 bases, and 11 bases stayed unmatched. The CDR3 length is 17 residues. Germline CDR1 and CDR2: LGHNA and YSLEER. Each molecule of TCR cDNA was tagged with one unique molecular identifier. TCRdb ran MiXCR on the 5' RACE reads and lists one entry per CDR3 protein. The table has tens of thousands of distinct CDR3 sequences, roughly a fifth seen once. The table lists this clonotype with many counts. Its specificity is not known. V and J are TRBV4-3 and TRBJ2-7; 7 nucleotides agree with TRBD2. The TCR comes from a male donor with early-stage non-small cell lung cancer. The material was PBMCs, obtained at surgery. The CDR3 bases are TGCGCCAGCAGCCAAGTTTGGCTAGCGGAGGGGACCTACGAGCAGTACTTC. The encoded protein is CASSQVWLAEGTYEQYF.